This T cell receptor (beta chain) was found in a study of T cells expressing NK-cell markers. 5'RACE template switching built TCR beta cDNA with unique molecular identifiers. From its re-call of the 5' RACE reads, TCRdb lists each CDR3 protein once, without DNA. The repertoire table contains 250,000 to 300,000 distinct CDR3 sequences. This CDR3 has 15 amino acids. The TCR comes from a man younger than 35 in good health. The sample taken for sequencing was blood T cells: a sorted CD56 or NKG2C T cell subset, CD4+ or CD8+ T cells, or bulk PBMC T cells (not recorded which). V usage is TRBV12-3 or TRBV12-4 and J usage is TRBJ2-3; TCRdb's assignment of TRBD2 cannot be checked, as there is no DNA. CDR3 sequence: CASSFTSGSRNTQYF.